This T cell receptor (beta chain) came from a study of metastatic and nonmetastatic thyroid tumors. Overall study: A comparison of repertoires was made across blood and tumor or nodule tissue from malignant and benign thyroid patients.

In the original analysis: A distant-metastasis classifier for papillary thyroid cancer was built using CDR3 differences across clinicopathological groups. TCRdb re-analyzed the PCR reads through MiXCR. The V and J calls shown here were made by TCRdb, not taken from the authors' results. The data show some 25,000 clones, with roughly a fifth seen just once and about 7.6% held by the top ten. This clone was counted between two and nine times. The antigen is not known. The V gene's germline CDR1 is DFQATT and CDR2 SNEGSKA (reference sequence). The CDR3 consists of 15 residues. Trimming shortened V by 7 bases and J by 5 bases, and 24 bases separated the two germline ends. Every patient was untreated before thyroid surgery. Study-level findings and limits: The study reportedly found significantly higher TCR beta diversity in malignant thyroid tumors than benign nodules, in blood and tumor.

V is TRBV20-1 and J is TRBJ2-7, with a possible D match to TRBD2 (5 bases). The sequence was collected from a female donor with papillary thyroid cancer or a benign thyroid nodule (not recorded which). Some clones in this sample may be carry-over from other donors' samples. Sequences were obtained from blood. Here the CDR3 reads CSVRDTSGQEDEQYF. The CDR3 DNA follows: TGCAGTGTTAGGGATACGAGTGGGCAGGAGGACGAGCAGTACTTC.